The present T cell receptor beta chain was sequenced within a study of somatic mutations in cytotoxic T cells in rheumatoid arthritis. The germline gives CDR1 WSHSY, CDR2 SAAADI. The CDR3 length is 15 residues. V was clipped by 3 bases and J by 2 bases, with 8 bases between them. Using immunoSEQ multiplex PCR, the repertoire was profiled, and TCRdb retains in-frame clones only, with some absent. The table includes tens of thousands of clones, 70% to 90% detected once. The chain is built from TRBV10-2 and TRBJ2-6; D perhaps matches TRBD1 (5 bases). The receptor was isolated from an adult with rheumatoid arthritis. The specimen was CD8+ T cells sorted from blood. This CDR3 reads CASSEQAPGANVLTF. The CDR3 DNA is TGCGCCAGCAGTGAACAGGCTCCTGGGGCCAACGTCCTGACTTTC.